This TCR beta chain derives from a study of OX40 agonist ivuxolimab in advanced cancers. Sequencing used immunoSEQ multiplex PCR; TCRdb keeps in-frame clones, though not all of them. The sample has about 69,000 clones; roughly nine tenths are singletons. The germline V gene has CDR1 MNHEY and CDR2 SVGAGI. Between the trimmed V and J ends, which lost 5 bases and 7 bases, there was a span of 15 bases. The CDR3 has 14 residues. The specimen comprised CD4+ or CD8+ T cells sorted from blood, sampled in a trial of the OX40 agonist ivuxolimab. This clonotype was obtained from an adult with an advanced solid tumor such as melanoma, head and neck, liver or kidney cancer. The V call is TRBV6-5, the J call TRBJ2-1, with TRBD1 as a possible D gene (6 bases). The CDR3 protein is CASSPRGLGNEQFF. CDR3 sequence (DNA): TGTGCCAGCAGTCCAAGGGGGTTGGGGAATGAGCAGTTCTTC.